The 21 T cell receptor beta chains below come from one sample, sequenced in a study of Ad26.COV2.S vaccination and SARS-CoV-2 variants. Clones were sequenced by immunoSEQ multiplex PCR, and TCRdb holds only the in-frame ones, with some missing. This table holds about 350,000 clones, roughly 94% found once. The material sequenced was peripheral blood, taken after recovery from COVID-19. These receptors originate from a human donor who had recovered from COVID-19.

The genes are TRBV7-2 and TRBJ2-4; weak D call: TRBD1 (6 bases). V shed 5 bases and J shed 2 bases, with 16 bases lying between them. This CDR3 is built from 16 residues. Germline V lookup: CDR1 SGHTA, CDR2 FQGNSA. CDR3 residues: CASSPSRTASKNIQYF. CDR3 nucleotides: TGTGCCAGCAGCCCGAGCAGGACAGCGTCCAAAAACATTCAGTACTTC.

In regard to this clone: The germline gene is not matched at one end of the junction; a read error may be the cause. This chain uses TRBV11-2 with TRBJ2-7, with TRBD2 matching over 9 bases. Germline CDR1 SGHAT, CDR2 FQNNGV. This CDR3 is built from 20 residues. The CDR3: CASSLDFRTVWRGGPDGQYF. DNA of the CDR3: TGTGCCAGCAGCCTAGACTTTCGGACCGTCTGGCGGGGGGGCCCCGACGGGCAGTACTTC.

Concerning this clone itself: This same CDR3 is encoded by further DNA sequences in the sample. This chain links TRBV20-1 with TRBJ2-3; unclear D gene. V was pared by 2 bases and J by 2 bases, with 2 bases between. Per germline, CDR1 DFQATT and CDR2 SNEGSKA (reference sequence). The CDR3 is made up of 11 amino acids. CDR3 region: CSARFTDTQYF. In nucleotides, the CDR3 is TGCAGTGCTAGATTCACAGATACGCAGTATTTT.

This chain links TRBV4-1 with TRBJ1-1, with D hard to call. There are 14 residues in the CDR3. The V end lost 2 bases, the J end lost 0 bases, and 7 bases lay between the germline ends. CDR1 and CDR2 from the germline V gene are MGHRA and YSYEKL. This chain's CDR3 is CASSQMTVNTEAFF. CDR3 bases: TGCGCCAGCAGCCAAATGACGGTGAACACTGAAGCTTTCTTT.

The chain employs TRBV12-5 and TRBJ2-5; D not resolved. Germline CDR1 and CDR2: LGHNT and FRNRAP. The V end was cut by 2 bases, the J end by 5 bases, with 3 bases between. The CDR3 has 11 amino acids. The CDR3: CASGLMETQYF. DNA for the CDR3: TGTGCTAGTGGTTTGATGGAGACCCAGTACTTC.

The rearrangement joins TRBV6-2 or TRBV6-3 to TRBJ2-7, with no clear D. The V and J ends lost 2 bases and 2 bases respectively, with 4 bases between them. CDR1 is MNHEY, CDR2 SVGEGT, per germline. This CDR3 spans 12 amino acids. The CDR3 region has the DNA TGTGCCAGCAGTTACCCGGCCTACGAGCAGTACTTC. Protein: CASSYPAYEQYF.

This clone was recorded a few times. CDR3 region: CASTWDRGKGGYTF. For the CDR3, the DNA is TGTGCCAGCACCTGGGACAGGGGCAAGGGTGGCTACACCTTC. The chain combines TRBV7-8 with TRBJ1-2; TRBD1 aligns across 10 bases. In germline, CDR1 is SGHVS, CDR2 FQNEAQ. The CDR3 spans 14 residues. J was trimmed by 7 bases and V by 7 bases; bases with no gene match: 9.

The CDR3 region has the DNA TGTGCCATCAGTGCATGGACCTCATTCTCCTACAATGAGCAGTTCTTC. Translation gives CAISAWTSFSYNEQFF. The chain has TRBV10-3 and TRBJ2-1; D call uncertain. The V end was cut by 4 bases, the J end by 0 bases, with 13 bases between. The CDR3 runs 16 residues. Germline V gene data show CDR1 as ENHRY and CDR2 as SYGVKD.

The chain is built from TRBV12-3 or TRBV12-4 and TRBJ1-2; D is undetermined. This CDR3 has 13 residues. The germline V and J ends were trimmed by 5 bases and 4 bases, with 11 bases remaining between them. The CDR3 protein is CASSPTTTYGYTF. The CDR3 DNA is TGTGCCAGCAGTCCCACGACCACCTATGGCTACACCTTC.

About this clone: Other DNA sequences within the sample encode an identical CDR3. The chain is built from TRBV2 and TRBJ2-7; D gene ambiguous. CDR3 length equals 11 residues. Germline V CDR1 and CDR2: SNHLY, FYNNEI. The V and J ends lost 6 bases and 3 bases respectively, with 6 bases between them. The CDR3 region is CASSASYEQYF. CDR3 sequence (DNA): TGTGCCAGCAGCGCGAGCTACGAGCAGTACTTC.

This clone came up a few times. The rearrangement uses TRBV18 and TRBJ1-5; maybe TRBD1 (5 bases). V lost 6 bases and J lost 0, with 12 bases in between. CDR1 is KGHSH, CDR2 LQKENI, per germline. The CDR3 has 15 amino acids. CDR3 DNA sequence: TGTGCCAGCTCGGAGCAAGGGGCTAGCAATCAGCCCCAGCATTTT. Its protein product is CASSEQGASNQPQHF.

The V and J genes are TRBV7-8 and TRBJ1-2; D gene unclear. The CDR3 spans 14 residues. V was trimmed by 0 bases and J by 4 bases, leaving 9 bases between them. Germline values: CDR1 SGHVS, CDR2 FQNEAQ. CDR3 sequence (DNA): TGTGCCAGCAGCTTAGCACCGGTGGGCTATGGCTACACCTTC. Translation: CASSLAPVGYGYTF. The full variable domain, in which reference TRBV7-8 and TRBJ1-2 provide the parts outside the CDR3, is GAGVSQSPRYKVAKRGQDVALRCDPISGHVSLFWYQQALGQGPEFLTYFQNEAQLDKSGLPSDRFFAERPEGSVSTLKIQRTQQEDSAVYLCASSLAPVGYGYTFGSGTRLTVV.

The chain carries TRBV6-5 and TRBJ2-7; 13 nucleotides agree with TRBD2. Germline CDR1 is MNHEY and CDR2 is SVGAGI. The V gene end was trimmed by 4 bases and the J gene end by 4 bases; junction bases not matched to a gene: 4. The CDR3 sequence is 15 residues long. In nucleotides, the CDR3 is TGTGCCAGCAGTTTCCCGACTAGCGGGGGGTACGAGCAGTACTTC. It yields the protein CASSFPTSGGYEQYF.

This rearrangement joins TRBV21-1 to TRBJ2-2; the table's TRBD1 call for D was not verified on the DNA. TRBV21-1 is a pseudogene locus. This CDR3 comprises 14 residues. CDR3 loop: CASSARQSTGELFF. The DNA for the CDR3 is TGTGCCAGCAGCGCTCGACAGAGCACCGGGGAGCTGTTTTTT.

The chain carries TRBV19 and TRBJ2-1; D is undetermined. Trimming stripped 1 base from V and 5 bases from J, with 6 bases between. This CDR3 has 13 amino acids. Germline-derived CDR1 and CDR2 are LNHDA and SQIVND (reference sequence). CDR3 protein: CASSIALNNEQFF. CDR3 sequence (DNA): TGTGCCAGTAGTATAGCCTTGAACAATGAGCAGTTCTTC.

This chain connects TRBV5-4 to TRBJ2-1; 12 bases match TRBD2. Trimming took 0 bases from V and 8 from J; bases not matched to a gene: 3. The CDR3 sequence is 15 residues long. Germline-derived CDR1 and CDR2 are SGHNT and YYREEE (reference sequence). CDR3: CASSLATSGGYEQFF. The CDR3 DNA is TGTGCCAGCAGCTTGGCGACTAGCGGGGGTTATGAGCAGTTCTTC. Full variable domain (remainder filled in from reference TRBV5-4 and TRBJ2-1): ETGVTQSPTHLIKTRGQQVTLRCSSQSGHNTVSWYQQALGQGPQFIFQYYREEENGRGNFPPRFSGLQFPNYSSELNVNALELDDSALYLCASSLATSGGYEQFFGPGTRLTVL.

The chain carries TRBV5-6 and TRBJ1-1; D ambiguous. The CDR3 has 13 amino acids. The ends were cut back, 3 bases at V and 1 base at J, with 7 bases in the middle. The germline V gene encodes CDR1 SGHDT and CDR2 YYEEEE. The CDR3 nucleotides are TGTGCCAGCAGCTCCGGATGGAACACTGAAGCTTTCTTT. Residues: CASSSGWNTEAFF.

This chain uses TRBV7-9 with TRBJ2-1, with D perhaps matching TRBD2 (6 bases). The ends were cut back, 8 bases at V and 3 bases at J, with 14 bases in the middle. Germline assignment: CDR1 SEHNR and CDR2 FQNEAQ (reference sequence). The CDR3 runs to 14 residues. As DNA, the CDR3 is TGTGCCAGCGCGGAGGGCGGATACTACAATGAGCAGTTCTTC. Translation: CASAEGGYYNEQFF.

This clone was recorded once. The rearrangement joins TRBV13 to TRBJ2-4, with TRBD2 identical over 14 bases. The V and J ends lost 5 bases and 8 bases, in that order; junction bases with no gene match: 8. Germline V gene sequence: CDR1 PRHDT, CDR2 FYEKMQ (reference sequence). The CDR3 contains 16 residues. The CDR3 region is CASSARLAGGRDIQYF. In DNA form, the CDR3 reads TGTGCCAGCAGCGCCCGACTAGCGGGGGGGAGGGACATTCAGTACTTC.

The chain carries TRBV10-3 and TRBJ2-6, with TRBD1 identical over 7 bases. The trim removed 2 bases at V and 0 bases at J, leaving 7 bases unmatched. Germline CDR1 and CDR2: ENHRY and SYGVKD. The CDR3 consists of 18 residues. The DNA for the CDR3 is TGTGCCATCAGTGAGAGAACAGGGGCGGGCTCTGGGGCCAACGTCCTGACTTTC. Amino acids: CAISERTGAGSGANVLTF.

The gene calls are TRBV5-6 and TRBJ2-7; D is possibly TRBD2 (5 bases). Trimming removed 3 bases from V and 3 bases from J, with 13 bases in between. The CDR3 runs to 14 residues. Germline CDR1 reads SGHDT; CDR2 reads YYEEEE. CDR3 coding DNA: TGTGCCAGCAGCTCGACGGGGAAATTCTACGAGCAGTACTTC. It encodes CASSSTGKFYEQYF.